Below, 23 T cell receptor beta chains from the same sample are listed, as sequenced in a study of radiotherapy plus CTLA-4 blockade in lung cancer. Only in-frame clones appear in the TCRdb table, and some are missing; sequencing was by immunoSEQ multiplex PCR. The data hold roughly 50,000 clones, with roughly four fifths observed a single time. Sequences were derived from peripheral blood, sampled from a patient treated with radiotherapy plus ipilimumab. The receptors shown here come from a human donor with non-small cell lung cancer who had stable disease on radiotherapy plus ipilimumab.

The gene calls are TRBV19 and TRBJ1-2; D remains unclear. The germline V gene has CDR1 LNHDA and CDR2 SQIVND (reference sequence). V gave up 3 bases and J gave up 7 bases, with 18 bases separating them. The CDR3 length is 15 residues. CDR3 bases: TGTGCCAGTAGTATCGGCGGATGGTCTTATGTTGGCTACACCTTC. The encoded protein is CASSIGGWSYVGYTF.

V usage is TRBV25-1 and J usage is TRBJ1-5; 7 nucleotides agree with TRBD1. CDR1 is MGHDK and CDR2 is SYGVNS in the germline V gene. The CDR3 totals 14 residues. Germline trimming cut 9 bases from V and 1 base from J; bases unmatched to any gene: 6. CDR3 nucleotide sequence: TGTGCCAGTGCCGGGACAGTAAGCAATCAGCCCCAGCATTTT. Translating gives CASAGTVSNQPQHF.

The chain combines TRBV27 with TRBJ1-5; TRBD1 is a possible D gene (5 bases). V lost 4 bases, J lost 1 base, and 23 bases lay in between. Germline loops: CDR1 MNHEY, CDR2 SMNVEV (reference sequence). CDR3 size: 19 residues. This CDR3 is CASSSRVTGLGVSNQPQHF. CDR3 sequence (DNA): TGTGCCAGCAGTTCCAGAGTAACAGGTCTCGGTGTAAGCAATCAGCCCCAGCATTTT.

The rearrangement links TRBV29-1 to TRBJ1-5, with D perhaps matching TRBD1 (6 bases). The germline gives CDR1 SQVTM, CDR2 ANQGSEA. V lost 7 bases and J 0 bases, leaving 13 bases between the germline ends. CDR3 length equals 14 residues. The CDR3 sequence is CSAPGTNSNQPQHF. The CDR3 DNA reads TGCAGCGCTCCCGGGACAAATAGCAATCAGCCCCAGCATTTT. The entire variable domain, with the rest obtained from reference TRBV29-1 and TRBJ1-5, is as follows: SAVISQKPSRDICQRGTSLTIQCQVDSQVTMMFWYRQQPGQSLTLIATANQGSEATYESGFVIDKFPISRPNLTFSTLTVSNMSPEDSSIYLCSAPGTNSNQPQHFGDGTRLSIL.

J is TRBJ2-1 and V is TRBV2; D could derive from TRBD1 or TRBD2 (6 bases each). The V gene lost 8 bases and the J gene lost 5 bases, with 16 bases spanning the gap. The V gene's germline CDR1 is SNHLY and CDR2 FYNNEI. CDR3 length equals 14 residues. CDR3 nucleotides: TGTGCCAGCGGGGGGATCCGGGACAACAATGAGCAGTTCTTC. Amino acids: CASGGIRDNNEQFF.

The chain uses TRBV5-1 and TRBJ1-1; 12 bases are a match to TRBD1. From germline, CDR1 is SGHRS and CDR2 YFSETQ. This CDR3 has 17 residues. The J segment lost 5 bases and the V segment lost 0 bases, leaving 8 bases of the junction unmatched. The DNA of the CDR3 is TGCGCCAGCAGCTTGGCGGGACAGGGGGCGAGGTGGACTGAAGCTTTCTTT. It specifies CASSLAGQGARWTEAFF.

This chain joins TRBV5-1 and TRBJ1-2, with 10 bases that match TRBD1. The germline V gene has CDR1 SGHRS and CDR2 YFSETQ. The CDR3 is 14 amino acids. J was trimmed by 8 bases and V by 4 bases; bases with no gene match: 8. CDR3 amino acids: CASSAGTGVGGYTF. CDR3 nucleotides: TGCGCCAGCAGCGCGGGGACAGGGGTAGGAGGCTACACCTTC.

This clone has a handful of counts. This chain uses TRBV11-2 with TRBJ1-6; maybe TRBD1 (6 bases). The germline V gene encodes CDR1 SGHAT and CDR2 FQNNGV. V gave up 6 bases and J gave up 10 bases, with 16 bases separating them. The CDR3 sequence is 14 residues long. In DNA, the CDR3 is TGTGCCAGCAGGAATACAGGGTTGGGCTCACCCCTCCACTTT. As protein: CASRNTGLGSPLHF. The complete variable domain, with remaining parts taken from reference TRBV11-2 and TRBJ1-6, reads EAGVAQSPRYKIIEKRQSVAFWCNPISGHATLYWYQQILGQGPKLLIQFQNNGVVDDSQLPKDRFSAERLKGVDSTLKIQPAKLEDSAVYLCASRNTGLGSPLHFGNGTRLTVT.

The chain is built from TRBV11-2 and TRBJ1-3; D not resolved. This CDR3 region has 15 residues. The V end was cut by 5 bases, the J end by 0 bases, with 11 bases between. The germline V gene encodes CDR1 SGHAT and CDR2 FQNNGV. CDR3 coding DNA: TGTGCCAGCAGCCCCACGTGGGGCTCTGGAAACACCATATATTTT. The encoded protein is CASSPTWGSGNTIYF.

This chain joins TRBV5-5 and TRBJ1-5, with D perhaps TRBD1 (6 bases). Germline CDR1 and CDR2: SGHKS and YYEKEE (reference sequence). This CDR3 has 14 residues. Trimming shortened V by 0 bases and J by 3 bases, and 7 bases separated the two germline ends. Here the CDR3 reads CASSLGDTNQPQHF. The CDR3 region has the DNA TGTGCCAGCAGCTTGGGGGACACCAATCAGCCCCAGCATTTT.

This chain joins TRBV7-2 and TRBJ2-1; the D is unclear. V lost 5 bases and J 10 bases, leaving 9 bases between the germline ends. The length of the CDR3 is 11 residues. Germline values: CDR1 SGHTA, CDR2 FQGNSA. DNA of the CDR3: TGTGCCAGCAGCCCCGCGTACGAGCAGTTCTTC. It yields the protein CASSPAYEQFF.

The J gene is TRBJ2-7, the V gene TRBV30; 7 bases align to TRBD2. V lost 3 bases and J lost 12; bases outside the gene matches: 14. The CDR3 consists of 13 residues. The V gene's germline CDR1 is GTSNPN and CDR2 SVGIG (reference sequence). CDR3 residues: CAWRASGANTGYF. CDR3 DNA: TGTGCCTGGAGGGCCAGCGGGGCCAACACGGGGTACTTC.

The chain recombines TRBV15 with TRBJ2-2; D unresolved. Germline CDR1 and CDR2: LNHNV and YYDKDF (reference sequence). The CDR3 has 16 amino acids. V lost 3 bases, J lost 1 base, and 12 bases lay in between. CDR3 in amino acids: CATSSPIGWNTGELFF. As DNA, the CDR3 is TGTGCCACCAGCAGCCCCATTGGTTGGAACACCGGGGAGCTGTTTTTT.

V and J are TRBV2 and TRBJ2-2, with 11 bases identical to TRBD2. Per germline, CDR1 SNHLY and CDR2 FYNNEI. V trimming: 2 bases; J trimming: 4 bases; junction bases outside the gene matches: 9. The CDR3 is made up of 18 amino acids. For the CDR3, the DNA is TGTGCCAGCAGTGAAACAAGAATTAGCGGGGGGGCCACCGGGGAGCTGTTTTTT. Its protein product is CASSETRISGGATGELFF.

This chain uses TRBV28 with TRBJ1-2; D is ambiguous. Germline CDR1 MDHEN, CDR2 SYDVKM. The CDR3 contains 13 residues. Trimming pared 2 bases from V and 5 bases from J, leaving 9 bases between. The CDR3 loop is CASSLGPRYGYTF. Here the CDR3 DNA reads TGTGCCAGCAGTTTAGGCCCCCGTTATGGCTACACCTTC.

This clone turned up a few times. V is TRBV18 and J is TRBJ2-2, with 14 bases fitting TRBD2. The CDR3 contains 18 residues. The V gene end was trimmed by 2 bases and the J gene end by 1 base; junction bases not matched to a gene: 3. CDR1 and CDR2 (germline): KGHSH, LQKENI. The CDR3 protein is CASSPSGLAGGNTGELFF. DNA of the CDR3: TGTGCCAGCTCACCAAGTGGACTAGCGGGAGGGAACACCGGGGAGCTGTTTTTT.

This sequence joins TRBV5-4 and TRBJ1-3, with D possibly matching TRBD1 (6 bases). Germline CDR1 reads SGHNT; CDR2 reads YYREEE (reference sequence). This CDR3 has 15 amino acids. V was trimmed by 3 bases and J by 4 bases, leaving 14 bases between them. The CDR3 DNA reads TGTGCCAGCAGCTACGACAGGCAAAGGGGAAACACCATATATTTT. This sequence encodes CASSYDRQRGNTIYF.

The gene calls are TRBV6-5 and TRBJ2-1, with 11 bases fitting TRBD1. Germline V lookup: CDR1 MNHEY, CDR2 SVGAGI. V dropped 4 bases and J dropped 4; count of bases not matched to a gene: 6. The CDR3 length is 16 residues. The CDR3 DNA reads as TGTGCCAGCAGTTCCACCGGGACAGGGGGATACAATGAGCAGTTCTTC. The encoded protein is CASSSTGTGGYNEQFF.

This chain links TRBV10-3 with TRBJ2-1; 10 nucleotides line up with TRBD2. J was trimmed by 7 bases and V by 5 bases; bases with no gene match: 8. The V gene's germline CDR1 is ENHRY and CDR2 SYGVKD. The CDR3 is made up of 15 amino acids. The CDR3 DNA reads as TGTGCCATCAGTACAAGCGGGGGGGCCGGGAATGAGCAGTTCTTC. Translation gives CAISTSGGAGNEQFF.

The chain uses TRBV7-2 and TRBJ2-5; a weak D match, TRBD2 (7 bases). V was shortened by 6 bases and J by 5 bases, with 22 bases between the two germline ends. The CDR3 is made up of 16 amino acids. Germline V CDR1 and CDR2: SGHTA, FQGNSA. CDR3 protein: CASSGRGTGSRETQYF. In DNA, the CDR3 is TGTGCCAGCAGTGGGAGGGGGACTGGCTCTAGGGAGACCCAGTACTTC. Supplemented by reference TRBV7-2 and TRBJ2-5, the full variable domain reads GAGVSQSPSNKVTEKGKDVELRCDPISGHTALYWYRQSLGQGLEFLIYFQGNSAPDKSGLPSDRFSAERTGGSVSTLTIQRTQQEDSAVYLCASSGRGTGSRETQYFGPGTRLLVL.

CDR3 sequence: CASQAWGGGNQPQHF. In nucleotides, the CDR3 is TGCGCCAGCCAAGCGTGGGGCGGGGGTAATCAGCCCCAGCATTTT. The chain uses TRBV10-2 and TRBJ1-5; TRBD1 might be the D (5 bases). Per the germline V gene, CDR1 is WSHSY and CDR2 is SAAADI. The CDR3 spans 15 residues. V was shortened by 8 bases and J by 4 bases, with 18 bases between the two germline ends.

A remark on this clone: Germline is not matched at one junction end, which may reflect a read error. The chain employs TRBV5-8 and TRBJ1-1; D gene ambiguous. The germline CDR1 and CDR2 sequences are SGHTS and YDEGEE. The CDR3 contains 14 residues. CDR3 in amino acids: CASILELMNTEAFF. The CDR3 DNA follows: TGTGCCAGCATCTTGGAGTTAATGAACACTGAAGCTTTCTTT. Complete variable domain (other parts from reference TRBV5-8 and TRBJ1-1): EAGVTQSPTHLIKTRGQQATLRCSPISGHTSVYWYQQALGLGLQFLLWYDEGEERNRGNFPPRFSGRQFPNYSSELNVNALELEDSALYLCASILELMNTEAFFGQGTRLTVV.

This sequence joins TRBV18 and TRBJ2-5; D not certain. This CDR3 comprises 15 residues. The germline CDR1 and CDR2 sequences are KGHSH and LQKENI. Trimming left V 3 bases short and J 1 base short, with 12 bases between. CDR3 residues: CASSPPLDLQETQYF. The CDR3 DNA reads TGTGCCAGCTCACCGCCTCTGGACCTCCAAGAGACCCAGTACTTC.